The clone carrying this T cell receptor (beta chain) was observed a few times. The antigen remains unidentified. This sample is drawn from a study of beta chain features in type 1 diabetes. The study's findings and limits: Among all four CD4+ subsets, Type 1 diabetes patients had TCRB CDR3s that were moderately but significantly shorter.

With 5 bases clipped from V and 1 base from J, the junction kept 6 bases outside the gene matches. The CDR3 is made up of 16 amino acids. Germline V gives CDR1 SGHTA, CDR2 FQGTGA. What was sequenced were expressed TCRB transcripts, since all of the isolated RNA had been reverse transcribed. Data came from immunoSEQ multiplex PCR; TCRdb stores just in-frame clones and leaves some out. This sample has 250,000 to 300,000 clones, with 14% found just once. V and J are TRBV7-3 and TRBJ2-2, with 8 bases fitting TRBD1. The TCR sequence derives from a man aged 25-45 years with type 1 diabetes. Sequenced input: naive CD4+ T cells from blood. CDR3 in amino acids: CASSPRTGRNTGELFF. For the CDR3, the DNA is TGTGCCAGCAGCCCCCGGACAGGGAGGAACACCGGGGAGCTGTTTTTT.